This entry features one TCR beta chain sequence. Its antigen is unidentified. Produced via immunoSEQ multiplex PCR; TCRdb's table is partial and in-frame only. Here the sample spans 95,000 to 100,000 clones, roughly 87% being singletons. This sample stems from a study of T cell responses to AZD1222 COVID-19 vaccine. Findings and limits, study-wide: Dominant CD4 TCR responses targeted spike regions 160-218 and 743-854. Donors were chiefly white British, with a greater number of females, and clonal diversity was perhaps underestimated.

Trimming removed 7 bases from V and 5 bases from J; junction bases left unmatched: 9. Germline V CDR1 and CDR2: WSHSY, SAAADI. The CDR3 sequence is 14 residues long. The specimen was peripheral blood, collected on day 0 of AZD1222 vaccination. This TCR derives from an adult in good health. The chain combines TRBV10-2 with TRBJ2-7; TRBD1 agrees at 9 bases. In DNA form, the CDR3 reads TGCGCCAGCATGCGACCGGGACAGGGAAACGAGCAGTACTTC. Its protein is CASMRPGQGNEQYF.